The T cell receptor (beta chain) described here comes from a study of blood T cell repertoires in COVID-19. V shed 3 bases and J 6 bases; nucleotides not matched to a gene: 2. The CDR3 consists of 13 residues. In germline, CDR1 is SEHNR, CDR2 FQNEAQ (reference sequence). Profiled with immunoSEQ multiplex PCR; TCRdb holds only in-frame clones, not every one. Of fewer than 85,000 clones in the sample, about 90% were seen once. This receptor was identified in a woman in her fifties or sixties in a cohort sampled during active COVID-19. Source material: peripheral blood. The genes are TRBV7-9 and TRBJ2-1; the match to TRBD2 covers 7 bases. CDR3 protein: CASSFPSGNEQFF. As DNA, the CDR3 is TGTGCCAGCAGCTTCCCTAGCGGCAATGAGCAGTTCTTC.